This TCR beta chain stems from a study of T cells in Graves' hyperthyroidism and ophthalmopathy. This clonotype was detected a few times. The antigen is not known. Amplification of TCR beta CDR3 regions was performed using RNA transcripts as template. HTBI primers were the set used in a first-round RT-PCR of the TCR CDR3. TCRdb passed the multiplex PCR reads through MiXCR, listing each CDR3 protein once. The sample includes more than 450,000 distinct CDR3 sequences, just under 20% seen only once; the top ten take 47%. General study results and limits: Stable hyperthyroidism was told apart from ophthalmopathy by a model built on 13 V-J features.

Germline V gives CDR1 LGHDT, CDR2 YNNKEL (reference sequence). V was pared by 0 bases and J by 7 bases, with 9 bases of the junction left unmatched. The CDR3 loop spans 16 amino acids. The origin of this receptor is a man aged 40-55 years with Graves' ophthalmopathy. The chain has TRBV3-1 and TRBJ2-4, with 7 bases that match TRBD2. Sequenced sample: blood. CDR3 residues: CASSQEVLGGRNIQYF. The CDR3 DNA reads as TGTGCCAGCAGCCAAGAGGTGCTGGGGGGGAGGAACATTCAGTACTTC.